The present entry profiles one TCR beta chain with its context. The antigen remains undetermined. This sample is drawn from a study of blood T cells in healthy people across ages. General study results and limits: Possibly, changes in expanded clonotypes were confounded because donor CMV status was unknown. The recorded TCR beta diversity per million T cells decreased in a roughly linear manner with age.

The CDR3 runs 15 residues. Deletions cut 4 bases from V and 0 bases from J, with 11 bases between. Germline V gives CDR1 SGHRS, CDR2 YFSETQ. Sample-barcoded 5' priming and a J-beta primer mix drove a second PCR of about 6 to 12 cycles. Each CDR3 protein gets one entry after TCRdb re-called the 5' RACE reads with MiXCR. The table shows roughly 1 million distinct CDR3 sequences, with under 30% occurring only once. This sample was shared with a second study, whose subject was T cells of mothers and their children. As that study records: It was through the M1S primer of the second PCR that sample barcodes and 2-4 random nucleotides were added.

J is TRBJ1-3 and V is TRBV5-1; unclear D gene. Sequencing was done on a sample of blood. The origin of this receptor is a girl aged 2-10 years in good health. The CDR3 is CASSTQPNSGNTIYF. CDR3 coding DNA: TGCGCCAGCAGCACCCAGCCGAACTCTGGAAACACCATATATTTT. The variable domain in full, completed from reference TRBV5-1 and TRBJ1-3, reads KAGVTQTPRYLIKTRGQQVTLSCSPISGHRSVSWYQQTPGQGLQFLFEYFSETQRNKGNFPGRFSGRQFSNSRSEMNVSTLELGDSALYLCASSTQPNSGNTIYFGEGSWLTVV.